These T cell receptor beta chains were read from a single sample in a study of T cell repertoires in cytomegalovirus infection. TCRdb used MiXCR to reprocess the reads, holding one entry per CDR3 protein. Among around 430,000 distinct CDR3 sequences listed, about 39% were seen once. Antigen specificity for these receptors is unknown. The sequenced sample was cultured PBMCs, obtained from culture after CMV antigen stimulation. The receptor source for this set is a human donor in good health (CMV status not recorded). Some clones in this sample may be carry-over from other donors' samples. CDR3s include the opening cysteine and the closing phenylalanine or tryptophan. Each record gives: J gene, clone size, CDR3 length, D gene, V gene, CDR3 protein, CDR3 DNA. D genes are given only for firm matches. Clone size, where shown, is once, few, many, or a class for clones that have expanded.

TRBJ1-1	many	16	.	TRBV7-9	CASSINRGTRNTEAFF	TGTGCCAGCAGTATCAACCGGGGGACCCGGAACACTGAAGCTTTCTTT
TRBJ1-2	few	15	.	TRBV6-5	CASSYSQGTNYGYTF	TGTGCCAGCAGTTACTCGCAGGGTACTAACTATGGCTACACCTTC
TRBJ2-3	.	13	TRBD2	TRBV7-2	CASSLGGLDTQYF	TGTGCCAGCAGCTTGGGGGGGTTGGATACGCAGTATTTT
TRBJ2-7	few	15	.	TRBV15	CATSLGRSSEYEQYF	TGTGCCACCAGCCTTGGAAGGTCTAGCGAGTACGAGCAGTACTTC
TRBJ2-3	.	15	TRBD1	TRBV11-3	CASSPRDRGEDTQYF	TGTGCCAGCAGCCCGCGGGACAGGGGTGAGGATACGCAGTATTTT
TRBJ1-5	.	15	.	TRBV12-3/TRBV12-4	CASSLVGGPGQPQHF	TGTGCCAGCAGTTTAGTGGGGGGGCCGGGGCAGCCCCAGCATTTT
TRBJ2-1	.	13	.	TRBV18	CASSPKGYNEQFF	TGTGCCAGCTCACCAAAGGGTTACAATGAGCAGTTCTTC
TRBJ2-7	few	15	.	TRBV19	CASSMRQADSYEQYF	TGTGCCAGTAGTATGAGACAGGCAGACTCCTACGAGCAGTACTTC
TRBJ2-2	.	14	.	TRBV12-3/TRBV12-4	CASIKGTNTGELFF	TGTGCCAGCATCAAGGGTACGAACACCGGGGAGCTGTTTTTT
TRBJ1-2	.	12	.	TRBV6-8	CASTGQDYGYTF	TGTGCCAGCACAGGGCAGGACTATGGCTACACCTTC
TRBJ2-1	.	13	.	TRBV7-2	CASNLVSYNEQFF	TGTGCCAGCAATCTGGTTTCCTACAATGAGCAGTTCTTC
TRBJ2-5	once	14	TRBD2	TRBV11-2	CASSSWDYQETQYF	TGTGCCAGCAGCTCCTGGGACTATCAAGAGACCCAGTACTTC
TRBJ2-7	few	14	.	TRBV7-2	CASSWTGLSGEQYF	TGTGCCAGCAGCTGGACGGGCCTTTCAGGGGAGCAGTACTTC
TRBJ2-3	.	15	TRBD2	TRBV10-3	CAISGTSGSADTQYF	TGTGCCATCAGCGGGACTAGCGGGAGCGCAGATACGCAGTATTTT
TRBJ2-2	.	15	.	TRBV12-3/TRBV12-4	CASSFPGADTGELFF	TGTGCCAGCAGTTTTCCGGGAGCTGACACCGGGGAGCTGTTTTTT
TRBJ1-2	.	14	.	TRBV2	CASSRATFQYGYTF	TGTGCCAGCAGTCGGGCCACCTTTCAGTATGGCTACACCTTC
TRBJ2-2	.	16	.	TRBV6-2/TRBV6-3	CASSHHLGLLTGELFF	TGTGCCAGCAGTCACCATCTCGGGCTTTTGACCGGGGAGCTGTTTTTT
TRBJ2-5	.	15	.	TRBV5-5	CASSLGVAFQETQYF	TGTGCCAGCAGCTTGGGGGTAGCTTTTCAAGAGACCCAGTACTTC
TRBJ2-3	few	16	TRBD2	TRBV19	CASSQRGPAWGDTQYF	TGTGCCAGTAGCCAGCGGGGACCCGCGTGGGGGGATACGCAGTATTTT
TRBJ2-5	.	16	TRBD2	TRBV7-4	CASSLVLAGGEETQYF	TGTGCCAGCAGCTTAGTGCTAGCGGGAGGGGAAGAGACCCAGTACTTC
TRBJ2-1	.	13	.	TRBV11-2	CASSLSRTNEQFF	TGTGCCAGCAGCTTATCGCGGACTAATGAGCAGTTCTTC
TRBJ2-3	few	17	.	TRBV12-3/TRBV12-4	CASSDDTGIGGTDTQYF	TGTGCCAGCAGCGATGATACAGGGATCGGGGGCACAGATACGCAGTATTTT
TRBJ2-1	few	15	TRBD2	TRBV7-2	CASSFTGGGYNEQFF	TGTGCCAGCAGCTTCACCGGCGGGGGGTACAATGAGCAGTTCTTC
TRBJ1-1	.	13	TRBD1	TRBV7-4	CASSLTGTLRAFF	TGTGCCAGCAGCTTGACAGGGACTTTAAGAGCTTTCTTT
TRBJ1-6	few	13	.	TRBV7-2	CASSRDTYSPLHF	TGTGCCAGCAGCCGGGACACGTATTCACCCCTCCACTTT
TRBJ2-6	.	17	.	TRBV18	CASSLNVRGSGANVLTF	TGTGCCAGCTCTCTAAACGTAAGGGGCTCTGGGGCCAACGTCCTGACTTTC
TRBJ2-3	.	14	.	TRBV4-1	CASSPGEGADTQYF	TGCGCCAGCAGTCCGGGTGAGGGCGCAGATACGCAGTATTTT
TRBJ2-2	.	18	TRBD2	TRBV7-9	CASSSGDSGAANTGELFF	TGTGCCAGCAGCTCAGGGGATAGCGGGGCTGCGAACACCGGGGAGCTGTTTTTT
TRBJ1-1	.	11	.	TRBV29-1	CSVVLATEAFF	TGCAGCGTTGTATTGGCGACTGAAGCTTTCTTT
TRBJ1-5	few	18	.	TRBV28	CASSNRKTGTVLNQPQHF	TGTGCCAGCAGCAACAGAAAAACAGGGACGGTCCTCAATCAGCCCCAGCATTTT
TRBJ1-1	once	18	TRBD1	TRBV7-6	CASSPGGTEILKNTEAFF	TGTGCCAGCAGCCCCGGGGGGACAGAAATTTTAAAGAACACTGAAGCTTTCTTT
TRBJ1-1	.	16	.	TRBV7-9	CASSHSGGRGNTEAFF	TGTGCCAGCAGCCATTCCGGGGGGCGGGGGAACACTGAAGCTTTCTTT
TRBJ2-3	few	15	TRBD1	TRBV6-2/TRBV6-3	CASTLPGTGDDTQYF	TGTGCCAGCACCCTCCCCGGGACAGGGGATGATACGCAGTATTTT
TRBJ2-3	.	12	.	TRBV7-2	CASSLGRNTQYF	TGTGCCAGCAGCTTAGGACGAAATACGCAGTATTTT
TRBJ1-1	.	15	TRBD1	TRBV7-9	CASSLGGQGGRWAFF	TGTGCCAGCAGCCTGGGAGGGCAGGGGGGTAGGTGGGCTTTCTTT
TRBJ1-1	.	13	.	TRBV7-2	CASSLSGGNEAFF	TGTGCCAGCAGCCTGTCAGGAGGGAATGAAGCTTTCTTT
TRBJ1-1	many	15	.	TRBV7-8	CASSPRAGRNTEAFF	TGTGCCAGCAGCCCTAGGGCAGGAAGGAACACTGAAGCTTTCTTT
TRBJ1-3	.	14	.	TRBV6-6	CASSYPTAGNTIYF	TGTGCCAGCAGTTACCCTACGGCTGGAAACACCATATATTTT
TRBJ2-5	.	12	.	TRBV6-2/TRBV6-3	CASSAKKETQYF	TGTGCCAGCAGTGCCAAGAAAGAGACCCAGTACTTC
TRBJ2-1	.	13	.	TRBV4-1	CASSQDNSNEQFF	TGCGCCAGCAGCCAAGATAATTCCAATGAGCAGTTCTTC
TRBJ1-1	.	14	TRBD1	TRBV11-3	CASSRGTGTAEAFF	TGTGCCAGCAGCAGGGGCACCGGGACAGCTGAAGCTTTCTTT
TRBJ1-5	many	19	.	TRBV6-2/TRBV6-3	CASSYLQDGSKGRNQPQHF	TGTGCCAGCAGTTACTTACAGGATGGATCTAAAGGACGCAATCAGCCCCAGCATTTT
TRBJ1-3	few	15	.	TRBV5-5	CASSTRSLSGNTIYF	TGTGCCAGCAGCACCCGCAGTCTCTCTGGAAACACCATATATTTT
TRBJ2-3	.	15	TRBD2	TRBV12-3/TRBV12-4	CASSQRGGVADTQYF	TGTGCCAGCAGTCAGCGGGGAGGTGTGGCAGATACGCAGTATTTT
TRBJ2-5	.	15	TRBD2	TRBV7-4	CASSQRSGTQETQYF	TGTGCCAGCAGCCAAAGAAGCGGGACCCAAGAGACCCAGTACTTC
TRBJ2-1	few	13	.	TRBV6-2/TRBV6-3	CASSNYPYNEQFF	TGTGCCAGCAGTAACTACCCCTACAATGAGCAGTTCTTC
TRBJ2-5	.	18	TRBD2	TRBV7-6	CASSLAPDWVAGGETQYF	TGTGCCAGCAGCTTAGCGCCTGACTGGGTAGCGGGAGGAGAGACCCAGTACTTC
TRBJ2-7	few	15	TRBD1	TRBV4-1	CASSQESGGIYEQYF	TGCGCCAGCAGCCAAGAATCAGGGGGCATTTACGAGCAGTACTTC
TRBJ2-1	.	11	.	TRBV27	CASSRTGREFF	TGTGCCAGCAGTAGGACAGGGAGGGAGTTCTTC
TRBJ1-1	few	13	.	TRBV12-3/TRBV12-4	CASTSSRQSEAFF	TGTGCCAGCACCTCTAGCAGGCAATCTGAAGCTTTCTTT
TRBJ2-3	.	16	TRBD1	TRBV19	CASSMWQGAATDTQYF	TGTGCCAGTAGTATGTGGCAGGGGGCAGCCACAGATACGCAGTATTTT
TRBJ2-5	.	12	.	TRBV28	CASNTGAETQYF	TGTGCCAGCAATACGGGAGCGGAGACCCAGTACTTC
TRBJ2-1	once	13	.	TRBV12-3/TRBV12-4	CASSSTRTNEQFF	TGTGCCAGCAGTAGCACTCGGACCAATGAGCAGTTCTTC